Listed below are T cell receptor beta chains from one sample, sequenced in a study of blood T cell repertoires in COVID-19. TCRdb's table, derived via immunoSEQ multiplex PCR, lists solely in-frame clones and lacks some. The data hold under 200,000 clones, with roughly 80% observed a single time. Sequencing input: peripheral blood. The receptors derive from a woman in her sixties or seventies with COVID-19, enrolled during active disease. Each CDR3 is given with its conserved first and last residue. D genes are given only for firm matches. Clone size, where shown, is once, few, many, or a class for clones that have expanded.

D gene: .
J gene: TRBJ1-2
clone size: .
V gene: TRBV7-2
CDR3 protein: CASSYPGVNYGYTF
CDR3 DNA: TGTGCCAGCAGCTACCCAGGGGTTAACTATGGCTACACCTTC

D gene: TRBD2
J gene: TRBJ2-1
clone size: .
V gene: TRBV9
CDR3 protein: CASSASGNEQFF
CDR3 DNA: TGTGCCAGCAGCGCTAGCGGAAATGAGCAGTTCTTC

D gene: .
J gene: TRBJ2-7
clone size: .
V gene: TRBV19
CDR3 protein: CASSTLYEQYF
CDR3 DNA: TGTGCCAGTAGTACCCTCTACGAGCAGTACTTC

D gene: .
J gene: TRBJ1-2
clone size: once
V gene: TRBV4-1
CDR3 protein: CASSQVGAGSNYGYTF
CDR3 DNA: TGCGCCAGCAGCCAAGTTGGGGCAGGATCGAACTATGGCTACACCTTC

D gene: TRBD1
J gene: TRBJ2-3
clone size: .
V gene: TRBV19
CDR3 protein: CASSTQGRADTQYF
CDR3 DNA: TGTGCCAGTAGTACACAGGGGAGAGCAGATACGCAGTATTTT

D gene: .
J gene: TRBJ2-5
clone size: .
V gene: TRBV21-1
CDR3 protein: CASSKRSVAGVQETQYF
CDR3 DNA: TGTGCCAGCAGCAAACGGTCGGTAGCGGGGGTACAAGAGACCCAGTACTTC

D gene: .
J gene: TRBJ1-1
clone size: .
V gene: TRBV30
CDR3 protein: CAWSVGGDTEAFF
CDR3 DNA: TGTGCCTGGAGTGTGGGAGGAGACACTGAAGCTTTCTTT

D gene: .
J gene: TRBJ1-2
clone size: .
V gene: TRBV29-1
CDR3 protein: CSVAWGDGYTF
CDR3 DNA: TGCAGCGTTGCCTGGGGGGACGGCTACACCTTC

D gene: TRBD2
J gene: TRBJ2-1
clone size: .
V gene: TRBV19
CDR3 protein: CASRKGSGRSDEQFF
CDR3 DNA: TGTGCCAGTCGGAAGGGTAGCGGGAGATCCGATGAGCAGTTCTTC

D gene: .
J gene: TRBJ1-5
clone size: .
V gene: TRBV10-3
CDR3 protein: CAISTGDEPQHF
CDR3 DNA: TGTGCCATCAGTACGGGGGATGAGCCCCAGCATTTT

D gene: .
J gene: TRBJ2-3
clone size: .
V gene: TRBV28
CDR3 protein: CASSRQTRGTDTQYF
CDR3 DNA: TGTGCCAGCAGCCGACAGACCCGGGGGACAGATACGCAGTATTTT

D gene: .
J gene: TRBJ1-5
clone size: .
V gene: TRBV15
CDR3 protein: CATSREGRPQHF
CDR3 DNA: TGTGCCACCAGCAGAGAGGGGCGGCCCCAGCATTTT

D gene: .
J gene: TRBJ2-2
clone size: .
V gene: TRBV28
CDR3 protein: CASSFFGLGSGELFF
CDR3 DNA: TGTGCCAGCAGTTTTTTCGGCCTCGGGTCCGGGGAGCTGTTTTTT

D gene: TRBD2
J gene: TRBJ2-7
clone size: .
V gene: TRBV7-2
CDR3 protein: CASSPGGTSNYEQYF
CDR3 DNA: TGTGCCAGCAGCCCGGGGGGGACTAGCAACTACGAGCAGTACTTC

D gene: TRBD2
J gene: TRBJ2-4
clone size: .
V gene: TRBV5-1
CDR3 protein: CASSLSGRGDIQYF
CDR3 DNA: TGCGCCAGCAGCTTAAGCGGGAGGGGGGACATTCAGTACTTC

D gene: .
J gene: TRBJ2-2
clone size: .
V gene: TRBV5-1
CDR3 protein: CASSDQGDGELFF
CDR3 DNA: TGCGCCAGCAGCGACCAGGGCGACGGGGAGCTGTTTTTT

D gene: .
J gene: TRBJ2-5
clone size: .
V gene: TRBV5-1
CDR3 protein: CASSLGGTSQETQYF
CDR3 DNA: TGCGCCAGCAGCTTGGGAGGGACAAGCCAAGAGACCCAGTACTTC

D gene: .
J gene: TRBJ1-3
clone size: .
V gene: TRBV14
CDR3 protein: CASSPVVYSRNTIYF
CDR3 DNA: TGTGCCAGCAGCCCCGTGGTTTACTCAAGAAACACCATATATTTT

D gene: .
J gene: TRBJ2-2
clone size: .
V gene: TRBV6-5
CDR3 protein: CASRISGLNTGELFF
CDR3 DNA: TGTGCCAGCAGGATAAGCGGTTTAAACACCGGGGAGCTGTTTTTT

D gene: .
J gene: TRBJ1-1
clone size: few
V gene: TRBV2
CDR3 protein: CAERELNTEAFF
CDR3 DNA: TGTGCCGAGAGGGAGTTGAACACTGAAGCTTTCTTT

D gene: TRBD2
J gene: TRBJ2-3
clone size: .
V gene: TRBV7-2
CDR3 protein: CASSSLPSGSWGTDTQYF
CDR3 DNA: TGTGCCAGCAGCTCCCTCCCTAGCGGGAGTTGGGGCACAGATACGCAGTATTTT

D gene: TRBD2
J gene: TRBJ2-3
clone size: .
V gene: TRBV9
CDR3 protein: CASSARLAGDTQYF
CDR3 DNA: TGTGCCAGCAGCGCAAGACTAGCGGGTGATACGCAGTATTTT